The present TCR beta chain was sequenced within a study of T cells expressing NK-cell markers. Study information: In the group of eight sequenced donors, seven were HCMV-seropositive and one was seronegative.

The CDR3 has 13 amino acids. Germline V gene sequence: CDR1 SQVTM, CDR2 ANQGSEA. TCRdb re-called the 5' RACE reads; one entry per CDR3 protein, DNA not given. The table counts around 550,000 distinct CDR3 sequences; 3% to 4.5% lies in the top ten. Sequencing used blood T cells: a sorted CD56 or NKG2C T cell subset, CD4+ or CD8+ T cells, or bulk PBMC T cells (not recorded which). V gene TRBV29-1 combines with J gene TRBJ2-5. The TCR originated in a man younger than 35 in good health. The CDR3 loop is CSVGQANQETQYF.